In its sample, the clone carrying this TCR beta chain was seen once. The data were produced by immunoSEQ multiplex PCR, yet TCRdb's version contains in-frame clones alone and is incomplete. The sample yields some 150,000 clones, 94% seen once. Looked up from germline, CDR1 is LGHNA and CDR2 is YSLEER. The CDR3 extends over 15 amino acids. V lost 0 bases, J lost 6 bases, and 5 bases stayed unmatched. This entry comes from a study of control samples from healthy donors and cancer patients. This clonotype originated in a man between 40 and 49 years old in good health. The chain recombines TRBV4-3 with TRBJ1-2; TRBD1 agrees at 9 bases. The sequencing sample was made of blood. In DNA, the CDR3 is TGCGCCAGCAGCCAAGATCCGACAGGGGGTAATGGCTACACCTTC. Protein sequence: CASSQDPTGGNGYTF.